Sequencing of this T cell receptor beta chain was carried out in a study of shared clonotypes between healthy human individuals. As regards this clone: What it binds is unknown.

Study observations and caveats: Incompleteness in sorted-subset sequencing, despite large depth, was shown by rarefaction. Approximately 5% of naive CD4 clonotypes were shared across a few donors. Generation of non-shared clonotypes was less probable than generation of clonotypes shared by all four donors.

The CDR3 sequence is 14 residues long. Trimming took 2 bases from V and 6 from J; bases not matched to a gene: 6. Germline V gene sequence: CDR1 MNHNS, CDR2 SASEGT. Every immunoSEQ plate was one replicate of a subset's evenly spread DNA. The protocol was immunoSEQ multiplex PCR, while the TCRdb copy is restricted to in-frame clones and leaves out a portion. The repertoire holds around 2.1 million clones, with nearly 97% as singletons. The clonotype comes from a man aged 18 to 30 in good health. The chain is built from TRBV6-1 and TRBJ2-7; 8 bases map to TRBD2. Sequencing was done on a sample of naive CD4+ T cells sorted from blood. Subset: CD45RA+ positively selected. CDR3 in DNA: TGTGCCAGCAGTGAACAGGGCGGGGGGCGCGAGCAGTACTTC. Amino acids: CASSEQGGGREQYF.